This TCR beta chain was sequenced during a study of T-cell reconstitution after alpha-beta-depleted transplantation in children. Unique molecular identifiers were incorporated when the TCRbeta library was constructed. TCRdb passed the PCR reads through MiXCR, listing each CDR3 protein once. The repertoire consists of nearly 550,000 distinct CDR3 sequences, with approximately 20% occurring once and the leading ten covering 3% to 3.5%. This clonotype was seen a handful of times. The sequences come from PBMCs from the stem cell graft donor, collected from the stem cell graft. The TCR originated in a human donor who donated a stem cell graft to a child with acute lymphoblastic leukemia.

DNA for the CDR3: TGTGCCAGCAGCTTAACCAGGGGGGGGGGCGCGTCCGGGGAGCTGTTTTTT. This translates into CASSLTRGGGASGELFF. J is TRBJ2-2 and V is TRBV7-3; D tentatively reads TRBD1 or TRBD2 (7 bases each). The CDR3 runs 17 residues. Trimming left V 0 bases short and J 6 bases short, with 17 bases between. The germline V gene has CDR1 SGHTA and CDR2 FQGTGA.